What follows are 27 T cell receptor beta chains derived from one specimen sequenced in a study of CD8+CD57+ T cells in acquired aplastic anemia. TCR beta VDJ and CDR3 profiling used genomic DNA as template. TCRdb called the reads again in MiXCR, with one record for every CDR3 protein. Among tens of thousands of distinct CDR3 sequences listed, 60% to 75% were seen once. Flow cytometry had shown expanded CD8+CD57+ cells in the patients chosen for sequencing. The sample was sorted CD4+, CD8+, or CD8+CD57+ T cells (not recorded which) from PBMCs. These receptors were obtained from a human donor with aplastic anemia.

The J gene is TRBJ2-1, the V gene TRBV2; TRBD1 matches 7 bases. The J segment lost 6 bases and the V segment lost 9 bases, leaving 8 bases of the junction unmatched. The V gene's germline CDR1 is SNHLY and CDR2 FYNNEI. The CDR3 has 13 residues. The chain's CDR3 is CASDRVIGNEQFF. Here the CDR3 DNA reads TGTGCCAGTGACAGGGTTATAGGCAATGAGCAGTTCTTC.

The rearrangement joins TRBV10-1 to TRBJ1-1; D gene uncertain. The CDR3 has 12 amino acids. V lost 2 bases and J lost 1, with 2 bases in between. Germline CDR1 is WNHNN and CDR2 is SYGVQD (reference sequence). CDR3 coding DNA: TGCGCCAGCAGTGAGCAGAACACTGAAGCTTTCTTT. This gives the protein CASSEQNTEAFF.

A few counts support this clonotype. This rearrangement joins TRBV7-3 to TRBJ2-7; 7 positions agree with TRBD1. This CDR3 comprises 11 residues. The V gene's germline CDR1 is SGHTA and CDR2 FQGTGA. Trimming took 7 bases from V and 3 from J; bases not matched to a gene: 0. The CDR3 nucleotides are TGTGCCAGCACAGGGGGCTACGAGCAGTACTTC. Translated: CASTGGYEQYF. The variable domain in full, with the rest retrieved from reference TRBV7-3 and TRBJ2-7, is GAGVSQTPSNKVTEKGKYVELRCDPISGHTALYWYRQSLGQGPEFLIYFQGTGAADDSGLPNDRFFAVRPEGSVSTLKIQRTERGDSAVYLCASTGGYEQYFGPGTRLTVT.

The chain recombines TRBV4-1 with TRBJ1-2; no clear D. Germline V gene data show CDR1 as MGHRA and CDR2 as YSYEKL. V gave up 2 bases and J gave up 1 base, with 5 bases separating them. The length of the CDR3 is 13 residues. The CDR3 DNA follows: TGCGCCAGCAGCCAATCACGTAACTATGGCTACACCTTC. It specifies CASSQSRNYGYTF.

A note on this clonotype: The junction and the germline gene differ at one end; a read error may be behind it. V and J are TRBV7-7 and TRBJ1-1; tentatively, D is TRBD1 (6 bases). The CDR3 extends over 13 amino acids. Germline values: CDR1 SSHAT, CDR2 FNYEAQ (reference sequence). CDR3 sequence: CASSSNQGTEAFF. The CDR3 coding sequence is TGTGCTAGCAGCTCAAATCAGGGGACTGAAGCTTTCTTT.

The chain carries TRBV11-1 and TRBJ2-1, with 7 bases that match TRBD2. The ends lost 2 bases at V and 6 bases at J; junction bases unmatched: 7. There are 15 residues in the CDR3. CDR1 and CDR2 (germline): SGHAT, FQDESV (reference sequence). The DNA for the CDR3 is TGTGCCAGCAGCTTAAGACTAGCAATGGGCAATGAGCAGTTCTTC. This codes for CASSLRLAMGNEQFF.

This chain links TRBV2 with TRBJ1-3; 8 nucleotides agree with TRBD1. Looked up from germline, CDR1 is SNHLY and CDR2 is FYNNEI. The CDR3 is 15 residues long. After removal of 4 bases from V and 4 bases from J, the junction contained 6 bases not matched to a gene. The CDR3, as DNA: TGTGCCAGCAGTGCCTCGACAGGGGTCGGAAACACCATATATTTT. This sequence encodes CASSASTGVGNTIYF.

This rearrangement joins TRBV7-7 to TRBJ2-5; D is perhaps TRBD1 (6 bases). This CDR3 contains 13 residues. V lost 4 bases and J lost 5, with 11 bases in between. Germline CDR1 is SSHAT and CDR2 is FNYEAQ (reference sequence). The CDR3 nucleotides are TGTGCCAGCAGCTACACAGGGTCGGAGACCCAGTACTTC. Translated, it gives CASSYTGSETQYF.

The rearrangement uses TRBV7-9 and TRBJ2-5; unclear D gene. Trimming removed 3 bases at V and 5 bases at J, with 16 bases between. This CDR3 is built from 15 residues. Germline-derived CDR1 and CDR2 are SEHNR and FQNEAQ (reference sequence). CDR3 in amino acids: CASSFPRAVRETQYF. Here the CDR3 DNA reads TGTGCCAGCAGCTTCCCCCGGGCTGTGAGGGAGACCCAGTACTTC.

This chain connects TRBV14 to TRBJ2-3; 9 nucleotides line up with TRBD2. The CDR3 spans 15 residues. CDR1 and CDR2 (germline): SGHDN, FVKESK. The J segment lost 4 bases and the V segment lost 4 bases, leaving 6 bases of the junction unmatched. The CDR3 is CASSPRGLAPDTQYF. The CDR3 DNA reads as TGTGCCAGCAGCCCGCGGGGACTAGCTCCAGATACGCAGTATTTT.

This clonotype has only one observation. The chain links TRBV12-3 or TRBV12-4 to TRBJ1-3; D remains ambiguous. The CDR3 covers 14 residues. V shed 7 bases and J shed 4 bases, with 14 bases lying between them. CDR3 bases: TGTGCCAGCACTGAAGGGCAGTCCGGAAACACCATATATTTT. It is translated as CASTEGQSGNTIYF.

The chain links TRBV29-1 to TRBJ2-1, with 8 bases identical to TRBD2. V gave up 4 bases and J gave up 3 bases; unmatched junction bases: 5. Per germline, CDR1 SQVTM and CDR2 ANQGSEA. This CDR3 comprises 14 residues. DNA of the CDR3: TGCAGCGTTGGGCGGGAGGCGATCTACAATGAGCAGTTCTTC. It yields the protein CSVGREAIYNEQFF.

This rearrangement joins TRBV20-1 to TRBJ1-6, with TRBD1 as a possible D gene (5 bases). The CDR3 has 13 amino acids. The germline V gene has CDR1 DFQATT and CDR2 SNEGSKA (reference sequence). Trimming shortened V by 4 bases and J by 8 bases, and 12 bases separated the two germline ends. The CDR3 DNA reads TGCAGTGCTAATCGGGGCGATGATTCACCCCTCCACTTT. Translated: CSANRGDDSPLHF.

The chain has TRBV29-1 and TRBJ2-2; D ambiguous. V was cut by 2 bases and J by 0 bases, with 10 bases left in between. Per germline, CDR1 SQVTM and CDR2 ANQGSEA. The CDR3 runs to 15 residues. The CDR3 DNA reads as TGCAGCGTTGAAAAGACTGGGTCGAACACCGGGGAGCTGTTTTTT. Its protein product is CSVEKTGSNTGELFF.

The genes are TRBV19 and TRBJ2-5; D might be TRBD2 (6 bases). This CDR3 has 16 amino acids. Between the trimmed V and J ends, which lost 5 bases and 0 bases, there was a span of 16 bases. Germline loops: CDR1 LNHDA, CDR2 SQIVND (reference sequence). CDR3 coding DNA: TGTGCCAGTAGTGGGGCGGCGGGGAGGAACCAAGAGACCCAGTACTTC. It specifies CASSGAAGRNQETQYF.

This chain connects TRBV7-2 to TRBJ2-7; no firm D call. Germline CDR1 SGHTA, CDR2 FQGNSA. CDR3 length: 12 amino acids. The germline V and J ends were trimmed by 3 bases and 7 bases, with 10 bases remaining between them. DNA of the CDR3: TGTGCCAGCAGCTTGCGGATGGGTGAGCAGTACTTC. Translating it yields CASSLRMGEQYF.

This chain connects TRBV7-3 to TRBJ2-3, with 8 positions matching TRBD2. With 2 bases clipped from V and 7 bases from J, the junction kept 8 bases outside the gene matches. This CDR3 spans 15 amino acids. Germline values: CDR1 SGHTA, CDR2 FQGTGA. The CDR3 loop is CASSLGRERGNTQYF. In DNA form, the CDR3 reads TGTGCCAGCAGCTTAGGGCGTGAGCGGGGGAATACGCAGTATTTT.

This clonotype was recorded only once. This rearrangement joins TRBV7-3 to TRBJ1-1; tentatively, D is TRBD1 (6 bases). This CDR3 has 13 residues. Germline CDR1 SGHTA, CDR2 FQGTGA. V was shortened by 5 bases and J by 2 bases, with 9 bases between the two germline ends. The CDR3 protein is CASSTQGNTEAFF. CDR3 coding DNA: TGTGCCAGCAGCACACAGGGTAACACTGAAGCTTTCTTT.

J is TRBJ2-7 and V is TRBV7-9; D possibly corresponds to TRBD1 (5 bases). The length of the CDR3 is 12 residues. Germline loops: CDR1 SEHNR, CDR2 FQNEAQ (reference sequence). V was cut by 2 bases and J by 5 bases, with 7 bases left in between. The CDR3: CASSLLGHEQYF. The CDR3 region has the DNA TGTGCCAGCAGCTTACTGGGGCACGAGCAGTACTTC.

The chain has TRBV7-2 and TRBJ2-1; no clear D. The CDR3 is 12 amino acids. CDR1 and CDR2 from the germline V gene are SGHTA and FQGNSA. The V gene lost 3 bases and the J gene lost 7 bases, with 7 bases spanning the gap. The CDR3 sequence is CASSLDGNEQFF. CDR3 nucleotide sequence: TGTGCCAGCAGCTTGGATGGGAATGAGCAGTTCTTC. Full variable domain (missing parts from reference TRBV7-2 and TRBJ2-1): GAGVSQSPSNKVTEKGKDVELRCDPISGHTALYWYRQSLGQGLEFLIYFQGNSAPDKSGLPSDRFSAERTGGSVSTLTIQRTQQEDSAVYLCASSLDGNEQFFGPGTRLTVL.

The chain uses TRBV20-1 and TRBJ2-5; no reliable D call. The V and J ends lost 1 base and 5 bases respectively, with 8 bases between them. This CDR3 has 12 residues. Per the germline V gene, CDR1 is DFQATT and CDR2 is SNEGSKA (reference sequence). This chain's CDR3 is CSARGVSETQYF. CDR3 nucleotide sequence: TGCAGTGCTAGAGGGGTCAGCGAGACCCAGTACTTC.

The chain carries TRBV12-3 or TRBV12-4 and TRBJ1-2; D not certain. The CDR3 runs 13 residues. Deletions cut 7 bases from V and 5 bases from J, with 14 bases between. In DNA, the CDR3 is TGTGCCAGCACCATGGGAGGGTGGTATGGCTACACCTTC. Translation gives CASTMGGWYGYTF.

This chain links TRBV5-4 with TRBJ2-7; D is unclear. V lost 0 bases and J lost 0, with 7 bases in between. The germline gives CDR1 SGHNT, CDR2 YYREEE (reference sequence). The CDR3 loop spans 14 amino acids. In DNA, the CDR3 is TGTGCCAGCAGCTTGGGTTGGCGCTCCTACGAGCAGTACTTC. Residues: CASSLGWRSYEQYF.

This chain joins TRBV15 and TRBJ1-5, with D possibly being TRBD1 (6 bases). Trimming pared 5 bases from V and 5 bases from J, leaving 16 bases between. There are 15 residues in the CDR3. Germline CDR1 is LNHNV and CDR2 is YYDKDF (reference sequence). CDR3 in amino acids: CATSARRDTDQPQHF. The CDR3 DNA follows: TGTGCCACCAGCGCACGCCGGGACACCGATCAGCCCCAGCATTTT.

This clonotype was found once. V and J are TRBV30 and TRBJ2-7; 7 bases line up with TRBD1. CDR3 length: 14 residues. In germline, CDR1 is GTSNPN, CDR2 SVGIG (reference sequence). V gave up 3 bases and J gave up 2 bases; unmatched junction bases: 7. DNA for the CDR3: TGTGCCTGGAGCCGGGGAGACAGGGCCTACGAGCAGTACTTC. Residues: CAWSRGDRAYEQYF.

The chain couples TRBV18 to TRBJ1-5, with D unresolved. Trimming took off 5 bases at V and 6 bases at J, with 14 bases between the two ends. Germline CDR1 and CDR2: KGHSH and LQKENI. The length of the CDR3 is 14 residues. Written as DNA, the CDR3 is TGTGCCAGCTCAAGTGGGGAGAATTTTCAGCCCCAGCATTTT. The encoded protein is CASSSGENFQPQHF. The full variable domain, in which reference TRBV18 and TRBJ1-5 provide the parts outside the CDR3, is NAGVMQNPRHLVRRRGQEARLRCSPMKGHSHVYWYRQLPEEGLKFMVYLQKENIIDESGMPKERFSAEFPKEGPSILRIQQVVRGDSAAYFCASSSGENFQPQHFGDGTRLSIL.

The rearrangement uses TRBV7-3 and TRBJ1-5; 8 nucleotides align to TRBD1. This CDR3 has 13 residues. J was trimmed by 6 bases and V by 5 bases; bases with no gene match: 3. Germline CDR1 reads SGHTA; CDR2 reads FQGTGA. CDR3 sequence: CASSRGQGQPQHF. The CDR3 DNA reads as TGTGCCAGCAGCCGAGGACAGGGTCAGCCCCAGCATTTT.